The 30 T cell receptor beta chains given below trace back to one sample, sequenced in a study of T cell responses to AZD1222 COVID-19 vaccine. Produced via immunoSEQ multiplex PCR; TCRdb's table is partial and in-frame only. The sample holds 150,000 to 200,000 clones, 94% seen once. This material consisted of peripheral blood, taken on day 0 of AZD1222 vaccination. All receptors come from an adult in good health.

This sequence joins TRBV4-2 and TRBJ1-5; D ambiguous. Germline V gives CDR1 LGHNA, CDR2 YNFKEQ. Trimming took 0 bases from V and 4 from J, leaving 10 bases between them. The CDR3 length is 15 residues. CDR3 nucleotide sequence: TGTGCCAGCAGCCAAGATCGGGTTGGTAATCAGCCCCAGCATTTT. This gives the protein CASSQDRVGNQPQHF.

The chain uses TRBV6-2 or TRBV6-3 and TRBJ1-5; D ambiguous. Germline V lookup: CDR1 MNHEY, CDR2 SVGEGT. Trimming left V 6 bases short and J 9 bases short, with 21 bases between. The CDR3 has 15 amino acids. CDR3 DNA: TGTGCCAGCAGCCCTACAAGTCCCGGAATCCGGCCCCAGCATTTT. Its protein is CASSPTSPGIRPQHF.

The CDR3 loop is CASSLADSNNEQFF. The DNA for the CDR3 is TGCGCCAGCAGCTTGGCAGACTCGAACAATGAGCAGTTCTTC. The chain links TRBV5-1 to TRBJ2-1; D is uncertain. Germline values: CDR1 SGHRS, CDR2 YFSETQ. Trimming took off 0 bases at V and 5 bases at J, with 9 bases between the two ends. The CDR3 extends over 14 amino acids.

The chain combines TRBV6-4 with TRBJ1-1; 7 bases are shared with TRBD1. Losses at the gene ends were 3 bases for V and 11 bases for J; bases not matched to a gene: 12. The CDR3 is made up of 14 amino acids. Germline lookup yields CDR1 MRHNA and CDR2 SNTAGT. The CDR3 nucleotides are TGTGCCAGCAGTGAAGGGCAGGGGGTAAGTTGTGCTTTCTTT. This codes for CASSEGQGVSCAFF.

This sequence joins TRBV7-3 and TRBJ2-3; D is possibly TRBD1 or TRBD2 (7 bases each). Per germline, CDR1 SGHTA and CDR2 FQGTGA. This CDR3 region has 16 residues. Trimming shortened V by 8 bases and J by 5 bases, and 23 bases separated the two germline ends. DNA of the CDR3: TGTGCCAGCGCCCAGGGGGGCGGGAGTTCGGTAGATACGCAGTATTTT. It is translated as CASAQGGGSSVDTQYF.

The V call is TRBV28, the J call TRBJ1-4; maybe TRBD1 (5 bases). CDR1 MDHEN and CDR2 SYDVKM come from the germline V gene. The CDR3 is made up of 15 amino acids. V was cut by 6 bases and J by 0 bases, with 11 bases left in between. The DNA of the CDR3 is TGTGCCAGCAGCGCCGACAGTGCAACTAATGAAAAACTGTTTTTT. Translated, it gives CASSADSATNEKLFF.

The chain combines TRBV27 with TRBJ1-5; 7 bases map to TRBD1. Germline V CDR1 and CDR2: MNHEY, SMNVEV (reference sequence). The CDR3 is made up of 16 amino acids. Trimming at V came to 5 bases and at J to 5 bases, leaving 12 bases not matched to a gene. Here the CDR3 reads CASSPNPFDRDQPQHF. The CDR3 nucleotides are TGTGCCAGCAGTCCTAACCCCTTCGACAGGGATCAGCCCCAGCATTTT.

The rearrangement links TRBV27 to TRBJ2-4; 7 nucleotides align to TRBD1. CDR3 size: 13 residues. J was trimmed by 8 bases and V by 6 bases; bases with no gene match: 7. Germline V CDR1 and CDR2: MNHEY, SMNVEV (reference sequence). CDR3 DNA: TGTGCCAGCAGAACGTGGCAGGGGGACATTCAGTACTTC. Protein sequence: CASRTWQGDIQYF.

This clone showed up just once. This chain connects TRBV20-1 to TRBJ2-1; the D is unclear. Trimming left V 5 bases short and J 8 bases short, with 7 bases between. CDR1 DFQATT and CDR2 SNEGSKA come from the germline V gene (reference sequence). The CDR3 sequence is 10 residues long. The CDR3 reads CSAARDEQFF. CDR3 in DNA: TGCAGTGCTGCCCGGGATGAGCAGTTCTTC.

This chain joins TRBV24-1 and TRBJ2-7, with 7 bases aligning to TRBD1. V lost 2 bases to trimming and J lost 2 bases; unmatched junction nucleotides: 5. The length of the CDR3 is 15 residues. Germline loops: CDR1 KGHDR, CDR2 SFDVKD. In nucleotides, the CDR3 is TGTGCCACCAGTGATTCCGGGACAGAGCCCTACGAGCAGTACTTC. It translates to CATSDSGTEPYEQYF.

The rearrangement joins TRBV2 to TRBJ2-7, with D hard to call. Trimming cost V 4 bases and J 7 bases, with 17 bases left between them. Germline lookup yields CDR1 SNHLY and CDR2 FYNNEI. This CDR3 is 14 amino acids long. CDR3 DNA: TGTGCCAGCAGTGCTCCAGTTAATGTGTGGGAGCAGTACTTC. The encoded protein is CASSAPVNVWEQYF.

Comment on this clone: The sample has other DNA sequences that encode this CDR3 too. CDR3 DNA sequence: TGTGCCAGTAGTCGAACGGGTTCTAGCACAGATACGCAGTATTTT. Translation: CASSRTGSSTDTQYF. The chain is built from TRBV19 and TRBJ2-3; D is ambiguous. The ends were cut back, 5 bases at V and 0 bases at J, with 12 bases in the middle. This CDR3 is 15 amino acids long. Germline-derived CDR1 and CDR2 are LNHDA and SQIVND (reference sequence). Full variable domain (outside the CDR3, taken from reference TRBV19 and TRBJ2-3): DGGITQSPKYLFRKEGQNVTLSCEQNLNHDAMYWYRQDPGQGLRLIYYSQIVNDFQKGDIAEGYSVSREKKESFPLTVTSAQKNPTAFYLCASSRTGSSTDTQYFGPGTRLTVL.

The chain combines TRBV7-9 with TRBJ2-3; the D is unclear. V dropped 7 bases and J dropped 1 base, with 15 bases sitting between them. CDR3 length: 15 amino acids. CDR1 and CDR2 (germline): SEHNR, FQNEAQ (reference sequence). The DNA of the CDR3 is TGTGCCAGCACCCCAGCGAGCACCCGCACAGATACGCAGTATTTT. Residues: CASTPASTRTDTQYF.

The rearrangement joins TRBV6-5 to TRBJ1-4, with 9 bases lining up with TRBD1. The CDR3 sequence is 14 residues long. With 6 bases clipped from V and 8 bases from J, the junction kept 7 bases outside the gene matches. The germline V gene has CDR1 MNHEY and CDR2 SVGAGI. The CDR3 protein is CASRRDRVSEKLFF. CDR3 bases: TGTGCCAGCAGACGGGACAGGGTTTCAGAAAAACTGTTTTTT.

This sequence joins TRBV25-1 and TRBJ1-1; no firm D call. V was cut by 7 bases and J by 4 bases, with 13 bases left in between. The CDR3 has 13 residues. Germline-derived CDR1 and CDR2 are MGHDK and SYGVNS. In DNA form, the CDR3 reads TGTGCCAGCAACCCACCGGGAGTCACTGAAGCTTTCTTT. It is translated as CASNPPGVTEAFF.

The rearrangement uses TRBV6-5 and TRBJ2-7; 12 bases agree with TRBD2. The trim removed 9 bases at V and 6 bases at J, leaving 12 bases unmatched. The CDR3 is 15 amino acids. Germline CDR1 reads MNHEY; CDR2 reads SVGAGI. CDR3 amino acids: CASRNRGLAGGEQYF. In DNA, the CDR3 is TGTGCCAGTCGTAACCGGGGACTAGCGGGTGGCGAGCAGTACTTC.

The genes are TRBV28 and TRBJ2-5; the D gene is possibly TRBD2 (5 bases). V lost 5 bases, J lost 5 bases, and 9 bases lay in between. CDR1 and CDR2 (germline): MDHEN, SYDVKM. This CDR3 comprises 12 residues. CDR3: CASSPRRETQYF. CDR3 sequence (DNA): TGTGCCAGCAGTCCCCGGAGGGAGACCCAGTACTTC.

V gene TRBV29-1 combines with J gene TRBJ1-3, with D perhaps matching TRBD1 (5 bases). V lost 6 bases and J 2 bases, leaving 11 bases between the germline ends. This CDR3 has 13 amino acids. Per the germline V gene, CDR1 is SQVTM and CDR2 is ANQGSEA. DNA for the CDR3: TGCAGCGTCTTAGACAGTCCTGGAAACACCATATATTTT. Translation gives CSVLDSPGNTIYF.

This rearrangement joins TRBV15 to TRBJ1-2, with D maybe TRBD1 (5 bases). Germline assignment: CDR1 LNHNV and CDR2 YYDKDF (reference sequence). This CDR3 is built from 15 residues. Deletions cut 0 bases from V and 4 bases from J, with 12 bases between. The CDR3: CATSRDPTDFYGYTF. CDR3 nucleotide sequence: TGTGCCACCAGCAGAGACCCGACAGACTTCTATGGCTACACCTTC. Full variable domain (missing parts from reference TRBV15 and TRBJ1-2): DAMVIQNPRYQVTQFGKPVTLSCSQTLNHNVMYWYQQKSSQAPKLLFHYYDKDFNNEADTPDNFQSRRPNTSFCFLDIRSPGLGDTAMYLCATSRDPTDFYGYTFGSGTRLTVV.

This chain uses TRBV19 with TRBJ1-4; D is unclear. Germline CDR1 is LNHDA and CDR2 is SQIVND (reference sequence). The CDR3 is made up of 12 amino acids. V was trimmed by 1 base and J by 7 bases, leaving 4 bases between them. Here the CDR3 reads CASSIVSEKLFF. DNA for the CDR3: TGTGCCAGTAGTATAGTGTCTGAAAAACTGTTTTTT.

This clone turned up a few times. The chain is built from TRBV28 and TRBJ1-1; no definite D call. Trimming pared 5 bases from V and 1 base from J, leaving 14 bases between. This CDR3 contains 15 residues. Germline V gives CDR1 MDHEN, CDR2 SYDVKM. This CDR3 reads CASSPHMSGNTEAFF. CDR3 sequence (DNA): TGTGCCAGCAGTCCACACATGAGCGGGAACACTGAAGCTTTCTTT.

J is TRBJ2-2 and V is TRBV4-3; perhaps TRBD1 as D (5 bases). The CDR3 is 17 residues long. Germline V gene sequence: CDR1 LGHNA, CDR2 YSLEER. Trimming removed 0 bases from V and 1 base from J, with 12 bases in between. The CDR3 DNA is TGCGCCAGCAGCCAAGAACTGGCAGGGCTGAACACCGGGGAGCTGTTTTTT. Its protein is CASSQELAGLNTGELFF.

The chain recombines TRBV6-2 or TRBV6-3 with TRBJ2-3; tentative D call: TRBD2 (6 bases). V gave up 3 bases and J gave up 3 bases, with 16 bases separating them. The CDR3 runs to 16 residues. Germline V gene sequence: CDR1 MNHEY, CDR2 SVGEGT. This CDR3 is CASSYPLRGMTDTQYF. CDR3 DNA: TGTGCCAGCAGTTATCCACTTCGCGGGATGACAGATACGCAGTATTTT.

The rearrangement links TRBV7-6 to TRBJ2-7; D not certain. Trimming removed 1 base from V and 3 bases from J, with 10 bases in between. The CDR3 is 14 amino acids. CDR1 is SGHVS and CDR2 is FNYEAQ in the germline V gene. The CDR3 nucleotides read TGTGCCAGCAGCTTAGGCGGCAGGAGCTACGAGCAGTACTTC. Amino acids: CASSLGGRSYEQYF.

The chain combines TRBV5-1 with TRBJ2-7; 10 nucleotides match TRBD2. This CDR3 is 19 amino acids long. Trimming cost V 1 base and J 0 bases; bases outside gene matches: 13. Looked up from germline, CDR1 is SGHRS and CDR2 is YFSETQ. CDR3 loop: CASSLRPVASGSLSYEQYF. In DNA, the CDR3 is TGCGCCAGCAGCTTGCGTCCCGTCGCTAGCGGGAGCCTCTCCTACGAGCAGTACTTC. Full variable domain (remainder filled in from reference TRBV5-1 and TRBJ2-7): KAGVTQTPRYLIKTRGQQVTLSCSPISGHRSVSWYQQTPGQGLQFLFEYFSETQRNKGNFPGRFSGRQFSNSRSEMNVSTLELGDSALYLCASSLRPVASGSLSYEQYFGPGTRLTVT.

CDR3 coding DNA: TGTGCCAGCAGCACCCAGACTAGCGGGAGGCTGACCGGGGAGCTGTTTTTT. This gives the protein CASSTQTSGRLTGELFF. The chain carries TRBV9 and TRBJ2-2; 13 bases are shared with TRBD2. Unmatched junction bases numbered 8, after V lost 4 bases and J lost 5 bases. The CDR3 is 17 residues long. Germline V gene data show CDR1 as SGDLS and CDR2 as YYNGEE.

The rearrangement links TRBV3-1 (or the pseudogene TRBV3-2) to TRBJ1-2; D uncertain. Germline V gives CDR1 LGHDT, CDR2 YNNKEL (reference sequence). The CDR3 totals 13 residues. The V end was cut by 3 bases, the J end by 8 bases, with 13 bases between. The CDR3: CASSQVGSGGYTF. The CDR3 DNA is TGTGCCAGCAGCCAGGTGGGGTCGGGCGGCTACACCTTC.

The chain employs TRBV4-2 and TRBJ2-7, with 8 bases identical to TRBD1. Trimming removed 0 bases from V and 2 bases from J; junction bases left unmatched: 12. This CDR3 spans 18 amino acids. Germline V gene data show CDR1 as LGHNA and CDR2 as YNFKEQ. DNA of the CDR3: TGTGCCAGCAGCCAAGATCGGGTAGGGACAGGCTTGCCCTACGAGCAGTACTTC. The encoded protein is CASSQDRVGTGLPYEQYF.

The sample holds one count of this clone. The CDR3 protein is CASSTRRVSPGELFF. The CDR3 bases are TGTGCCAGCAGTACGCGACGGGTCTCACCCGGGGAGCTGTTTTTT. The chain links TRBV3-1 (or the pseudogene TRBV3-2) to TRBJ2-2, with unresolved D. The CDR3 extends over 15 amino acids. Per germline, CDR1 LGHDT and CDR2 YNNKEL (reference sequence). With 6 bases removed from V and 6 bases from J, the gap between germline ends came to 17 bases.

The chain couples TRBV10-1 to TRBJ1-6; 7 positions match TRBD1. V trimming: 6 bases; J trimming: 9 bases; junction bases outside the gene matches: 8. This CDR3 has 14 amino acids. Germline-derived CDR1 and CDR2 are WNHNN and SYGVQD (reference sequence). The CDR3 nucleotides read TGCGCCAGCAGCGAACAGGGGTGGGGTTCACCCCTCCACTTT. This codes for CASSEQGWGSPLHF.